This is a list of T cell receptor beta chains from one sample in a study of blood T cell repertoires in COVID-19. The data were produced by immunoSEQ multiplex PCR, yet TCRdb's version contains in-frame clones alone and is incomplete. The sample yields 300,000 to 400,000 clones, approximately 84% seen once. The sample consisted of PBMCs or T cells enriched from blood (not recorded which). Receptors originate from a woman under 40 who had recovered from COVID-19. Each CDR3 is given with its conserved first and last residue. The order of the fields is clone size, V gene, J gene, D gene, CDR3 DNA, CDR3 protein. The D gene is left open where the match is weak. Clone size is shown for a subset of rows, as once, few, many or a class of expanded clone.

-	TRBV6-5	TRBJ1-1	TRBD1	TGTGCCAGCAGTCTCCGACAGGGGGCTGAAGCTTTCTTT	CASSLRQGAEAFF
-	TRBV28	TRBJ2-2	TRBD1	TGTGCCAGCAGGACAGGGGTGATGACCGGGGAGCTGTTTTTT	CASRTGVMTGELFF
-	TRBV7-2	TRBJ1-1	TRBD1	TGTGCCAGCAGATCACCGCCGGGACAGGGGAACACTGAAGCTTTCTTT	CASRSPPGQGNTEAFF
-	TRBV28	TRBJ2-3	TRBD2	TGTGCCAGCACCCCCCCCGCTAGCGGGGCAAAGAGCACAGATACGCAGTATTTT	CASTPPASGAKSTDTQYF
-	TRBV9	TRBJ2-1	TRBD2	TGTGCCAGCAGCCTCCGGACTAGCGGGGGGCCGTACAATGAGCAGTTCTTC	CASSLRTSGGPYNEQFF
-	TRBV7-9	TRBJ1-3	-	TGTGCCAGCAGCGTTGCAGGGGCTTTTGGTGGAAACACCATATATTTT	CASSVAGAFGGNTIYF
-	TRBV5-1	TRBJ2-2	-	TGCGCCAGCAGCTTGGGACAGGCGAACGCCGGGGAGCTGTTTTTT	CASSLGQANAGELFF
-	TRBV28	TRBJ1-5	-	TGTGCCAGCCGTGAACCGGGGAACAATCAGCCCCAGCATTTT	CASREPGNNQPQHF
-	TRBV28	TRBJ1-4	-	TGTGCCAGCAGTTTGGCAGGGCCGTCTAAAGGAAAACTGTTTTTT	CASSLAGPSKGKLFF
once	TRBV28	TRBJ1-5	TRBD1	TGTGCCAGCAGTCCACAGGGGTATAGCAATCAGCCCCAGCATTTT	CASSPQGYSNQPQHF
-	TRBV13	TRBJ2-3	-	TGTGCCAGCAGCCCCCCCCGGGGTGGAGATACGCAGTATTTT	CASSPPRGGDTQYF
once	TRBV13	TRBJ1-3	TRBD1	TGTGCCAGCAGCGCCCAGGGGGGTATGTGGGGCACCATATATTTT	CASSAQGGMWGTIYF
once	TRBV7-2	TRBJ2-1	-	TGTGCCAGCAGCTTCTCCCCGAGTGTCATGAATGAGCAGTTCTTC	CASSFSPSVMNEQFF
once	TRBV5-1	TRBJ2-1	-	TGCGCCAGCAGCTTGCGGGGTGATGAGCAGTTCTTC	CASSLRGDEQFF
-	TRBV5-5	TRBJ1-4	-	TGTGCCAGCAGCTTGGCAGCGACAGGTGGTGAGGAAAAACTGTTTTTT	CASSLAATGGEEKLFF
-	TRBV14	TRBJ2-2	TRBD1	TGTGCCAGCAGCCCCACAGGGGGTTGGACCGGGGAGCTGTTTTTT	CASSPTGGWTGELFF
-	TRBV7-9	TRBJ2-7	-	TGTGCCAGCAGCCCGACAGGCTTCGGAGAGCAGTACTTC	CASSPTGFGEQYF
-	TRBV3-1/TRBV3-2	TRBJ1-3	-	TGTGCCAGCAGCCAAGTAGAGGGTCACACCATATATTTT	CASSQVEGHTIYF
-	TRBV9	TRBJ2-1	TRBD2	TGTGCCAGCAGCTGGGACGTAGGGAGGCGGGGGATGGCGTACAATGAGCAGTTCTTC	CASSWDVGRRGMAYNEQFF
once	TRBV10-3	TRBJ2-7	TRBD1	TGTGCCATCAGGGAAGGGGGCAGGCCCCACGAGCAGTACTTC	CAIREGGRPHEQYF
-	TRBV27	TRBJ1-2	TRBD1	TGTGCCAGCAGCTTCCGGGACAGGCGGGCGAAAACCTTC	CASSFRDRRAKTF
once	TRBV28	TRBJ2-7	TRBD2	TGTGCCAGCAGTTTCCGCCTGGCTACTAGCGGGGTCGGGTACGAGCAGTACTTC	CASSFRLATSGVGYEQYF
-	TRBV4-1	TRBJ2-7	TRBD2	TGCGCCAGCAGCCGGGATAGCGGGGGAGGCTACGAGCAGTACTTC	CASSRDSGGGYEQYF
-	TRBV20-1	TRBJ2-5	-	TGCAGTGCTAGTAACCCTAAGGGGGGGGTAAGGGAGACCCAGTACTTC	CSASNPKGGVRETQYF
once	TRBV30	TRBJ1-2	TRBD1	TGTGCCTGGAGTTGGACAGGGAGAGGCTACACCTTC	CAWSWTGRGYTF
-	TRBV7-9	TRBJ2-3	-	TGTGCCAGCAGCTTCTTAGGGGTCGACAGAGATACGCAGTATTTT	CASSFLGVDRDTQYF
-	TRBV28	TRBJ2-5	TRBD2	TGTGCCAGCAGTCACCCGGCCGCGCGGGGGGCGTTGCAAGAGACCCAGTACTTC	CASSHPAARGALQETQYF
-	TRBV28	TRBJ2-7	-	TGTGCCAGCAGTGGGGGGTCTCACTCCTACGAGCAGTACTTC	CASSGGSHSYEQYF
-	TRBV19	TRBJ2-1	TRBD2	TGTGCCAGTAGTCAACTAGCGGGGGGGCTCAATGAGCAGTTCTTC	CASSQLAGGLNEQFF
-	TRBV4-3	TRBJ1-1	-	TGCGCCAGCAGGGCCGTAGGAGGTAGCACTGAAGCTTTCTTT	CASRAVGGSTEAFF
-	TRBV27	TRBJ1-1	-	TGTGCCAGCAGTTTATACGGTCCGAGAGGTGAAGCTTTCTTT	CASSLYGPRGEAFF
-	TRBV29-1	TRBJ1-2	-	TGCAGCGTAGTCAGACAGGCTCCTAACTATGGCTACACCTTC	CSVVRQAPNYGYTF
once	TRBV5-5	TRBJ2-5	-	TGTGCCAGCAGCCCTCCAGGGCTACAAGAGACCCAGTACTTC	CASSPPGLQETQYF
few	TRBV18	TRBJ1-5	TRBD1	TGTGCCAGCTCATCCGGGACAGGGGAAAATCAGCCCCAGCATTTT	CASSSGTGENQPQHF
-	TRBV28	TRBJ2-5	TRBD1	TGTGCCAGCAGTTTATCCGCGAACAGGGGGCGAGAGACCCAGTACTTC	CASSLSANRGRETQYF
-	TRBV19	TRBJ2-3	TRBD1	TGTGCCAGTAGCCCTGACAGGGGGTATGGAAGCACAGATACGCAGTATTTT	CASSPDRGYGSTDTQYF
-	TRBV30	TRBJ1-6	-	TGTGCCTGGAGTGTGGGGAGCGCGGGATCACCCCTCCACTTT	CAWSVGSAGSPLHF
few	TRBV5-5	TRBJ2-2	-	TGTGCCAGCAGGAATCGGGGGACCTCGAACACCGGGGAGCTGTTTTTT	CASRNRGTSNTGELFF
-	TRBV19	TRBJ1-1	TRBD1	TGTGCCAGTAGTGACCTTGTGCAGGGGGGCACTGAAGCTTTCTTT	CASSDLVQGGTEAFF
-	TRBV19	TRBJ2-4	-	TGTGCCAGTAGAGAGCGGCTAGCCAAAAACATTCAGTACTTC	CASRERLAKNIQYF
-	TRBV9	TRBJ1-2	TRBD1	TGTGCCAGCAGCGCCGAACAGGGGGGTTGGGGCTATGGCTACACCTTC	CASSAEQGGWGYGYTF
-	TRBV18	TRBJ1-1	TRBD1	TGTGCCAGCTCACCCGAGGGGGCAACTGAAGCTTTCTTT	CASSPEGATEAFF
-	TRBV18	TRBJ1-3	TRBD1	TGTGCCAGCTCACCACTCTTCGGACCGGGACAGAACGCTGGAAACACCATATATTTT	CASSPLFGPGQNAGNTIYF
-	TRBV27	TRBJ1-5	TRBD1	TGTGCCAGCAGTTTCGCCGGGACAGGGTTCAGCAATCAGCCCCAGCATTTT	CASSFAGTGFSNQPQHF
-	TRBV10-3	TRBJ2-1	-	TGTGCCATCAGTGAGGTGGGCTTCTACAATGAGCAGTTCTTC	CAISEVGFYNEQFF
-	TRBV5-1	TRBJ2-1	TRBD1	TGCGCCAGCAGCTTGGCCGGGACAGCTGGCAATGAGCAGTTCTTC	CASSLAGTAGNEQFF
-	TRBV28	TRBJ2-7	TRBD1	TGTGCCAGCAGTTCATTTACCGGGACAGGGGCCCCCTACGAGCAGTACTTC	CASSSFTGTGAPYEQYF
-	TRBV6-5	TRBJ2-7	-	TGTGCCAGCAGCATGGACAGTGCTTTCGAGCAGTACTTC	CASSMDSAFEQYF
-	TRBV2	TRBJ2-7	-	TGTGCCAGCACCCTTACGATTGGGGGGGAGCAGTACTTC	CASTLTIGGEQYF
-	TRBV24-1	TRBJ1-2	-	TGTGCCACCAGTGATCCTACCCAACAGCCAACGGGGGGCTACACCTTC	CATSDPTQQPTGGYTF
once	TRBV27	TRBJ2-1	-	TGTGCCAGCAGTGCCGACCGGGTTGGCGAGCAGTTCTTC	CASSADRVGEQFF
-	TRBV11-2	TRBJ2-7	TRBD2	TGTGCCAGCAGCCCAAGACTAGCGGGGGGCTGGGAGCAGTACTTC	CASSPRLAGGWEQYF
-	TRBV28	TRBJ1-1	-	TGTGCCAGCAGTTTATGGGGGGCGGAGAACACTGAAGCTTTCTTT	CASSLWGAENTEAFF